These 21 T cell receptor beta chains originate from one sample sequenced in a study of Ad26.COV2.S vaccination and SARS-CoV-2 variants. Assay used: immunoSEQ multiplex PCR; TCRdb lists only in-frame clones, some missing. The top ten clones hold 12% of a sample with 410,000 or so clones, approximately 90% of them seen once. Treatment meaning: around 19 received Ad26.COV2.S at low or high dose, single or two shots; about 5 received placebo; per-sample allocation not given. The investigators took samples on day 63 after the first vaccine or placebo injection. The sequences come from peripheral blood, collected in a trial of Ad26.COV2.S vaccine versus placebo. Receptors originate from a person aged 18-65 years who received the Ad26.COV2.S COVID-19 vaccine or a placebo.

CDR3 sequence (DNA): TGTGCCAGCAGCCAAGTATGGCACAGGAGGGAGGGCGGGGAGCTGTTTTTT. The encoded protein is CASSQVWHRREGGELFF. The chain has TRBV3-1 (or the pseudogene TRBV3-2) and TRBJ2-2; 7 nucleotides match TRBD2. The CDR3 runs 17 residues. J lost 7 bases, V lost 1 base, and 12 bases had no gene match. From germline, CDR1 is LGHDT and CDR2 YNNKEL (reference sequence).

Here the CDR3 DNA reads TGTGCCAGTAGTATGAAGGGGGCGCAAGATACGCAGTATTTT. As protein: CASSMKGAQDTQYF. The gene calls are TRBV19 and TRBJ2-3; 7 bases are a match to TRBD1. Unmatched junction bases numbered 5, after V lost 3 bases and J lost 5 bases. Germline V gene lookup returns CDR1 LNHDA and CDR2 SQIVND (reference sequence). The CDR3 is 14 amino acids.

This chain uses TRBV6-5 with TRBJ1-2; a possible D gene is TRBD1 (5 bases). Germline V lookup: CDR1 MNHEY, CDR2 SVGAGI. The CDR3 has 15 residues. Deletions cut 5 bases from V and 5 bases from J, with 18 bases between. CDR3 coding DNA: TGTGCCAGCAGTCCCCAGGGTACCGCAAATTATGGCTACACCTTC. Its protein is CASSPQGTANYGYTF.

CDR3 DNA sequence: TGTGCCAGCAGCCCTGTTGCGGACAGCTCAACTAATGAAAAACTGTTTTTT. This translates into CASSPVADSSTNEKLFF. The chain joins TRBV28 to TRBJ1-4; the D gene is possibly TRBD1 (6 bases). Trimming took off 6 bases at V and 0 bases at J, with 17 bases between the two ends. The CDR3 is 17 residues long. Germline lookup yields CDR1 MDHEN and CDR2 SYDVKM.

The rearrangement uses TRBV4-1 and TRBJ2-5, with a possible D match to TRBD1 (6 bases). The V end was cut by 4 bases, the J end by 2 bases, with 17 bases between. The CDR3 spans 16 residues. Germline V lookup: CDR1 MGHRA, CDR2 YSYEKL. The CDR3 is CASSRLVGQFQETQYF. CDR3 DNA: TGCGCCAGCAGCCGCCTTGTTGGACAGTTTCAAGAGACCCAGTACTTC.

Regarding this clone: Other DNA sequences within the sample encode an identical CDR3. This chain connects TRBV2 to TRBJ2-7; D is ambiguous. This CDR3 has 11 amino acids. Deletions cut 4 bases from V and 0 bases from J, with 1 base between. Looked up from germline, CDR1 is SNHLY and CDR2 is FYNNEI. The CDR3 is CASSGSYEQYF. The CDR3 coding sequence is TGTGCCAGCAGTGGCTCCTACGAGCAGTACTTC.

The chain is built from TRBV29-1 and TRBJ1-1; D remains ambiguous. The V end lost 3 bases, the J end lost 4 bases, and 15 bases lay between the germline ends. This CDR3 contains 14 residues. From germline, CDR1 is SQVTM and CDR2 ANQGSEA. This chain's CDR3 is CSVDAVTKTTEAFF. CDR3 nucleotides: TGCAGCGTTGACGCCGTCACCAAAACCACTGAAGCTTTCTTT.

The V gene is TRBV28, the J gene TRBJ2-3; D is unresolved. The CDR3 runs 14 residues. Germline CDR1 reads MDHEN; CDR2 reads SYDVKM. V was trimmed by 6 bases and J by 0 bases, leaving 10 bases between them. CDR3 sequence: CASRYSRSTDTQYF. CDR3 bases: TGTGCCAGCAGATACTCTCGGAGCACAGATACGCAGTATTTT.

The chain uses TRBV4-1 and TRBJ2-1, with 7 bases lining up with TRBD2. The CDR3 contains 15 residues. V gave up 3 bases and J gave up 6 bases; unmatched junction bases: 8. Germline lookup yields CDR1 MGHRA and CDR2 YSYEKL. CDR3 DNA: TGCGCCAGCAGCCACCGAGCGGGATGGGGCAATGAGCAGTTCTTC. Protein sequence: CASSHRAGWGNEQFF.

The chain employs TRBV7-2 and TRBJ2-2; D is perhaps TRBD2 (5 bases). V lost 4 bases and J 4 bases, leaving 13 bases between the germline ends. This CDR3 is 15 amino acids long. Per the germline V gene, CDR1 is SGHTA and CDR2 is FQGNSA. The CDR3 is CASSSFVRGTGELFF. In nucleotides, the CDR3 is TGTGCCAGCAGCTCCTTTGTCCGGGGCACCGGGGAGCTGTTTTTT.

The rearrangement joins TRBV7-8 to TRBJ2-1, with D possibly TRBD2 on 6 matching bases. Germline CDR1 is SGHVS and CDR2 is FQNEAQ. V lost 2 bases and J lost 4, with 12 bases in between. CDR3 length: 15 residues. The CDR3 nucleotides are TGTGCCAGCAGCTTATTGAAGCGGGTTTACAATGAGCAGTTCTTC. This codes for CASSLLKRVYNEQFF. The full variable domain, completed using reference TRBV7-8 and TRBJ2-1, is GAGVSQSPRYKVAKRGQDVALRCDPISGHVSLFWYQQALGQGPEFLTYFQNEAQLDKSGLPSDRFFAERPEGSVSTLKIQRTQQEDSAVYLCASSLLKRVYNEQFFGPGTRLTVL.

The V and J genes are TRBV27 and TRBJ2-7, with a possible D match to TRBD2 (7 bases). V dropped 2 bases and J dropped 1 base, with 12 bases sitting between them. Germline CDR1 and CDR2: MNHEY and SMNVEV (reference sequence). The CDR3 has 15 amino acids. The CDR3 DNA reads as TGTGCCAGCAGTTTAAGGGGGGGCGCTTCCTACGAGCAGTACTTC. Amino acids: CASSLRGGASYEQYF.

The chain recombines TRBV3-1 (or the pseudogene TRBV3-2) with TRBJ1-1; TRBD1 agrees at 8 bases. Losses at the gene ends were 5 bases for V and 0 bases for J; bases not matched to a gene: 8. The CDR3 covers 16 residues. Germline CDR1 is LGHDT and CDR2 is YNNKEL (reference sequence). The CDR3 loop is CASSKTGQGLNTEAFF. CDR3 sequence (DNA): TGTGCCAGCAGCAAAACCGGACAGGGACTGAACACTGAAGCTTTCTTT.

The rearrangement links TRBV7-2 to TRBJ2-6; 7 nucleotides align to TRBD1. CDR3 length: 17 amino acids. Germline-derived CDR1 and CDR2 are SGHTA and FQGNSA. Unmatched junction bases numbered 7, after V lost 1 base and J lost 4 bases. This chain's CDR3 is CASSLELQGTGANVLTF. The CDR3 region has the DNA TGTGCCAGCAGCTTAGAACTACAGGGGACCGGGGCCAACGTCCTGACTTTC. The variable domain in full, completed from reference TRBV7-2 and TRBJ2-6, reads GAGVSQSPSNKVTEKGKDVELRCDPISGHTALYWYRQSLGQGLEFLIYFQGNSAPDKSGLPSDRFSAERTGGSVSTLTIQRTQQEDSAVYLCASSLELQGTGANVLTFGAGSRLTVL.

Concerning this clone: At the DNA level, this CDR3 is encoded by other sequences in the same sample as well. J is TRBJ2-1 and V is TRBV7-2; 12 bases match TRBD2. Germline CDR1 reads SGHTA; CDR2 reads FQGNSA. V was pared by 1 base and J by 8 bases, with 0 bases of the junction left unmatched. The CDR3 is made up of 14 amino acids. CDR3 DNA sequence: TGTGCCAGCAGCTTAGGACTAGCGGGGGATGAGCAGTTCTTC. It translates to CASSLGLAGDEQFF.

CDR3 sequence (DNA): TGTGCCAGCAGTGATTGGGGGGGAACTCAGCCCCAGCATTTT. This sequence encodes CASSDWGGTQPQHF. This chain links TRBV2 with TRBJ1-5, with D possibly TRBD1 on 5 matching bases. V lost 3 bases and J 6 bases, leaving 12 bases between the germline ends. This CDR3 region has 14 residues. Germline assignment: CDR1 SNHLY and CDR2 FYNNEI.

The J gene is TRBJ2-2, the V gene TRBV29-1; a weak D match, TRBD1 (6 bases). The V and J ends lost 7 bases and 0 bases respectively, with 15 bases between them. The length of the CDR3 is 15 residues. Germline values: CDR1 SQVTM, CDR2 ANQGSEA. The CDR3 DNA is TGCAGCGCGAACCCCGGGACAACGAACACCGGGGAGCTGTTTTTT. Residues: CSANPGTTNTGELFF.

V is TRBV30 and J is TRBJ2-7; D gene ambiguous. From germline, CDR1 is GTSNPN and CDR2 SVGIG (reference sequence). V was cut by 0 bases and J by 2 bases, with 11 bases left in between. This CDR3 spans 14 amino acids. The CDR3 region is CAWSVGIQPYEQYF. As DNA, the CDR3 is TGTGCCTGGAGTGTGGGGATCCAACCCTACGAGCAGTACTTC.

The CDR3 coding sequence is TGCGCCAGCAGCCAACAATTCCCGGGACAGGGGGCCTCTGGGGCCAACGTCCTGACTTTC. Its protein is CASSQQFPGQGASGANVLTF. The J gene is TRBJ2-6, the V gene TRBV4-3; 12 nucleotides line up with TRBD1. The germline V gene encodes CDR1 LGHNA and CDR2 YSLEER. V was pared by 2 bases and J by 0 bases, with 8 bases of the junction left unmatched. The CDR3 is 20 amino acids.

The J gene is TRBJ1-1, the V gene TRBV7-9, with D possibly TRBD1 on 6 matching bases. Trimming shortened V by 3 bases and J by 6 bases, and 14 bases separated the two germline ends. The CDR3 has 14 residues. Germline V lookup: CDR1 SEHNR, CDR2 FQNEAQ (reference sequence). The DNA for the CDR3 is TGTGCCAGCAGCTTCCCCGGGACACTACCTGAAGCTTTCTTT. This gives the protein CASSFPGTLPEAFF.

The CDR3 DNA follows: TGTGCCAGCAGCTTAGTAGGCGTTAACGAGCAGTTCTTC. This translates into CASSLVGVNEQFF. V is TRBV13 and J is TRBJ2-1; no firm D call. With 1 base removed from V and 10 bases from J, the gap between germline ends came to 11 bases. Looked up from germline, CDR1 is PRHDT and CDR2 is FYEKMQ (reference sequence). This CDR3 has 13 amino acids.